A single sample gave rise to the 24 T cell receptor beta chains below, sequenced in a study of human T cells and chemical hapten exposure. Time point noted: healthy volunteer bleed at 2 weeks. Unfractionated whole blood served as the source for total RNA extraction. Each CDR3 protein is one row after TCRdb ran MiXCR on the RACE reads. Here the sample spans 100,000 to 150,000 distinct CDR3 sequences, 8.5% to 9.5% being singletons. What was sequenced was whole blood. Receptor source: a male donor in good health. Some clones in this sample may be carry-over from other donors' samples.

This clonotype was counted ten times or more. As DNA, the CDR3 is TGTGCCAGCAGCTTAACTAGCGGGAGGGCCTTCGTCAAAAACATTCAGTACTTC. Protein: CASSLTSGRAFVKNIQYF. The chain links TRBV7-9 to TRBJ2-4; TRBD2 matches 13 bases. The length of the CDR3 is 18 residues. Losses at the gene ends were 2 bases for V and 3 bases for J; bases not matched to a gene: 7. CDR1 and CDR2 from the germline V gene are SEHNR and FQNEAQ (reference sequence). Combining the CDR3 with reference TRBV7-9 and TRBJ2-4 gives the whole variable domain DTGVSQNPRHKITKRGQNVTFRCDPISEHNRLYWYRQTLGQGPEFLTYFQNEAQLEKSRLLSDRFSAERPKGSFSTLEIQRTEQGDSAMYLCASSLTSGRAFVKNIQYFGAGTRLSVL.

This clonotype was detected only a few times. This chain links TRBV30 with TRBJ1-1; maybe TRBD1 (5 bases). Trimming left V 7 bases short and J 3 bases short, with 9 bases between. The CDR3 is 11 residues long. Germline loops: CDR1 GTSNPN, CDR2 SVGIG (reference sequence). CDR3 in DNA: TGTGCCTCTCAGGGAGACACTGAAGCTTTCTTT. The encoded protein is CASQGDTEAFF.

This clonotype has a count of ten or more. DNA of the CDR3: TGTGCCAGCAGCTTAGGGCCTCTAGCGGATCGTCATGAGCAGTTCTTC. Its protein is CASSLGPLADRHEQFF. The chain recombines TRBV7-2 with TRBJ2-1; 7 bases map to TRBD2. The CDR3 is 16 residues long. Germline assignment: CDR1 SGHTA and CDR2 FQGNSA. The ends lost 1 base at V and 8 bases at J; junction bases unmatched: 11.

This clonotype was counted a few times. The chain employs TRBV20-1 and TRBJ1-1; no firm D call. The CDR3 has 15 residues. The V end was cut by 3 bases, the J end by 0 bases, with 14 bases between. The germline V gene encodes CDR1 DFQATT and CDR2 SNEGSKA (reference sequence). The chain's CDR3 is CSARWSEGVNTEAFF. As DNA, the CDR3 is TGCAGTGCTAGGTGGTCGGAGGGAGTGAACACTGAAGCTTTCTTT.

The sample holds a few counts of this clonotype. The genes are TRBV7-9 and TRBJ2-7; 8 bases line up with TRBD1. V trimming: 5 bases; J trimming: 1 base; junction bases outside the gene matches: 4. The CDR3 has 14 amino acids. CDR1 and CDR2 from the germline V gene are SEHNR and FQNEAQ (reference sequence). The CDR3 bases are TGTGCCAGCAGCGGGTGGGACAGGTCCTACGAGCAGTACTTC. Its translation is CASSGWDRSYEQYF.

This clonotype came up a few times. This rearrangement joins TRBV5-4 to TRBJ2-5; TRBD2 is a possible D gene (5 bases). CDR3 length: 14 residues. Germline CDR1 reads SGHNT; CDR2 reads YYREEE (reference sequence). Between the trimmed V and J ends, which lost 0 bases and 3 bases, there was a span of 9 bases. As DNA, the CDR3 is TGTGCCAGCAGCTTGGGACGACTAAAAGAGACCCAGTACTTC. It translates to CASSLGRLKETQYF.

The gene calls are TRBV5-1 and TRBJ2-1, with 11 bases matching TRBD2. Looked up from germline, CDR1 is SGHRS and CDR2 is YFSETQ. The CDR3 consists of 20 residues. V was clipped by 2 bases and J by 4 bases; unmatched bases: 17. The CDR3 region is CASSLKSGTSGPLVYNEQFF. The CDR3 region has the DNA TGCGCCAGCAGCTTAAAGTCCGGGACTAGCGGACCCTTGGTTTACAATGAGCAGTTCTTC. The whole variable domain, filled in from reference TRBV5-1 and TRBJ2-1, reads KAGVTQTPRYLIKTRGQQVTLSCSPISGHRSVSWYQQTPGQGLQFLFEYFSETQRNKGNFPGRFSGRQFSNSRSEMNVSTLELGDSALYLCASSLKSGTSGPLVYNEQFFGPGTRLTVL.

The V and J genes are TRBV20-1 and TRBJ2-1; no clear D gene. The V gene lost 7 bases and the J gene lost 0 bases, with 13 bases spanning the gap. Looked up from germline, CDR1 is DFQATT and CDR2 is SNEGSKA (reference sequence). The CDR3 has 14 residues. The CDR3 DNA reads as TGCAGTGTAGCCCGGATCGCCTCCTACAATGAGCAGTTCTTC. Its protein is CSVARIASYNEQFF.

This clonotype was observed many times. This chain joins TRBV5-5 and TRBJ2-7, with D perhaps matching TRBD2 (6 bases). The CDR3 has 13 amino acids. The germline gives CDR1 SGHKS, CDR2 YYEKEE (reference sequence). Between the trimmed V and J ends, which lost 4 bases and 2 bases, there was a span of 10 bases. CDR3 sequence reads: CASSLTGAYEQYF. Written as DNA, the CDR3 is TGTGCCAGCAGCCTAACGGGGGCCTACGAGCAGTACTTC.

Ten or more counts support this clonotype. This chain connects TRBV12-3 or TRBV12-4 to TRBJ1-2, with D possibly being TRBD1 (5 bases). Trimming removed 6 bases at V and 2 bases at J, with 7 bases between. This CDR3 comprises 12 residues. Written as DNA, the CDR3 is TGTGCCAGCAGGGCAGGGAACTATGGCTACACCTTC. Protein sequence: CASRAGNYGYTF.

The chain recombines TRBV27 with TRBJ2-1, with 9 bases identical to TRBD1. J gave up 5 bases and V 7 bases, and 6 bases lay outside the gene matches. Germline CDR1 is MNHEY and CDR2 is SMNVEV (reference sequence). This CDR3 is built from 14 residues. In nucleotides, the CDR3 is TGTGCCAGCAAAGGGACAGGGTCGAACAATGAGCAGTTCTTC. Amino acid sequence: CASKGTGSNNEQFF.

This clonotype showed up many times. The rearrangement joins TRBV10-2 to TRBJ2-5; the match to TRBD2 covers 7 bases. Trimming took 5 bases from V and 8 from J; bases not matched to a gene: 8. The CDR3 loop spans 13 amino acids. Germline CDR1 WSHSY, CDR2 SAAADI. The CDR3 here is CASSLAGEVTQYF. Written as DNA, the CDR3 is TGCGCCAGCAGTTTGGCGGGAGAGGTAACCCAGTACTTC.

A few counts support this clonotype. In DNA form, the CDR3 reads TGCGCCAGCAGCTTCGACGGGGCGCGATCGATTAGTCGACAAGAGACCCAGTACTTC. It yields the protein CASSFDGARSISRQETQYF. V is TRBV5-1 and J is TRBJ2-5; D possibly matches TRBD1 or TRBD2 (5 bases each). Trimming cost V 2 bases and J 2 bases, with 25 bases left between them. CDR1 and CDR2 (germline): SGHRS, YFSETQ. The CDR3 covers 19 residues.

In this sample, this clonotype turned up a few times. The chain joins TRBV7-8 to TRBJ2-1; D is unresolved. The CDR3 length is 15 residues. Trimming stripped 1 base from V and 0 bases from J, with 7 bases between. Germline V gives CDR1 SGHVS, CDR2 FQNEAQ. The CDR3 sequence is CASSLVVGSYNEQFF. CDR3 nucleotide sequence: TGTGCCAGCAGCTTAGTCGTCGGCTCCTACAATGAGCAGTTCTTC. Combining the CDR3 with reference TRBV7-8 and TRBJ2-1 gives the whole variable domain GAGVSQSPRYKVAKRGQDVALRCDPISGHVSLFWYQQALGQGPEFLTYFQNEAQLDKSGLPSDRFFAERPEGSVSTLKIQRTQQEDSAVYLCASSLVVGSYNEQFFGPGTRLTVL.

V and J are TRBV11-2 and TRBJ2-1; either TRBD1 or TRBD2 may supply D (5 bases each). The V and J ends lost 0 bases and 4 bases respectively, with 7 bases between them. CDR3 length: 14 residues. Germline CDR1 and CDR2: SGHAT and FQNNGV. The CDR3 is CASSLDGGYNEQFF. The CDR3 DNA follows: TGTGCCAGCAGCTTAGATGGGGGATACAATGAGCAGTTCTTC.

This clonotype was seen once. The CDR3, as DNA: TGTGCCAGCAGCTTAGGGGGGAGGGATTCTGAAAAACTGTTTTTT. It encodes CASSLGGRDSEKLFF. The chain has TRBV7-8 and TRBJ1-4; weak D call: TRBD1 (5 bases). The CDR3 loop spans 15 amino acids. V lost 1 base, J lost 7 bases, and 13 bases lay in between. The germline CDR1 and CDR2 sequences are SGHVS and FQNEAQ.

This rearrangement joins TRBV20-1 to TRBJ2-7, with TRBD2 as a possible D gene (6 bases). Germline V gene sequence: CDR1 DFQATT, CDR2 SNEGSKA (reference sequence). The CDR3 extends over 14 amino acids. V shed 3 bases and J shed 3 bases, with 15 bases lying between them. As DNA, the CDR3 is TGCAGTGCTAGTCGGAAGCGGGTCGGCTACGAGCAGTACTTC. This gives the protein CSASRKRVGYEQYF.

This clonotype was recorded at least ten times. J is TRBJ1-2 and V is TRBV3-1, with D perhaps TRBD1 (6 bases). This CDR3 spans 16 amino acids. Germline V gives CDR1 LGHDT, CDR2 YNNKEL (reference sequence). Trimming pared 0 bases from V and 4 bases from J, leaving 15 bases between. CDR3 nucleotide sequence: TGTGCCAGCAGCCAAGATGCCACAGGGAAAGGCTATGGCTACACCTTC. It translates to CASSQDATGKGYGYTF.

This clonotype has more than one count but fewer than ten. The rearrangement links TRBV5-1 to TRBJ2-1, with D tentatively TRBD1 (5 bases). The germline V gene has CDR1 SGHRS and CDR2 YFSETQ. The V end was cut by 4 bases, the J end by 9 bases, with 14 bases between. The CDR3 runs to 13 residues. CDR3 sequence: CASSTDRGGEQFF. The DNA for the CDR3 is TGCGCCAGCAGCACGGATAGGGGCGGTGAGCAGTTCTTC.

This clonotype was observed a few times. This sequence joins TRBV18 and TRBJ1-4; 7 bases line up with TRBD1. CDR1 and CDR2 (germline): KGHSH, LQKENI. The CDR3 has 15 amino acids. Unmatched junction bases numbered 10, after V lost 4 bases and J lost 8 bases. The CDR3 sequence is CASSQPGQRGEKLFF. CDR3 sequence (DNA): TGTGCCAGCTCACAACCGGGACAGCGAGGGGAAAAACTGTTTTTT.

The J gene is TRBJ2-1, the V gene TRBV29-1; 15 nucleotides agree with TRBD2. CDR1 and CDR2 (germline): SQVTM, ANQGSEA. V shed 0 bases and J 9 bases; nucleotides not matched to a gene: 6. The length of the CDR3 is 16 residues. The CDR3 DNA reads as TGCAGCGTTGAAGACCTCGGACTAGCGGGAGGGACTGAGCAGTTCTTC. The encoded protein is CSVEDLGLAGGTEQFF.

The table lists this clonotype with many counts. This rearrangement joins TRBV6-2 or TRBV6-3 to TRBJ1-1; D gene unclear. The ends were cut back, 5 bases at V and 1 base at J, with 5 bases in the middle. CDR3 length: 12 residues. Germline V gives CDR1 MNHEY, CDR2 SVGEGT. CDR3 loop: CASSGRNTEAFF. The CDR3 DNA reads TGTGCCAGCAGTGGGAGGAACACTGAAGCTTTCTTT.

The chain links TRBV27 to TRBJ2-6, with D unclear. The CDR3 consists of 18 residues. CDR1 MNHEY and CDR2 SMNVEV come from the germline V gene (reference sequence). V lost 3 bases, J lost 0 bases, and 15 bases lay in between. CDR3 region: CASSFQAPGFSGANVLTF. DNA for the CDR3: TGTGCCAGCAGTTTTCAGGCCCCCGGCTTCTCTGGGGCCAACGTCCTGACTTTC.

The chain combines TRBV6-5 with TRBJ1-3; tentative D call: TRBD1 (5 bases). Germline CDR1 is MNHEY and CDR2 is SVGAGI. The CDR3 is 17 residues long. The V and J ends lost 2 bases and 0 bases respectively, with 14 bases between them. CDR3 coding DNA: TGTGCCAGCAGTTACCTTCTGCCAGGGAGCTCTGGAAACACCATATATTTT. Encoded protein: CASSYLLPGSSGNTIYF.